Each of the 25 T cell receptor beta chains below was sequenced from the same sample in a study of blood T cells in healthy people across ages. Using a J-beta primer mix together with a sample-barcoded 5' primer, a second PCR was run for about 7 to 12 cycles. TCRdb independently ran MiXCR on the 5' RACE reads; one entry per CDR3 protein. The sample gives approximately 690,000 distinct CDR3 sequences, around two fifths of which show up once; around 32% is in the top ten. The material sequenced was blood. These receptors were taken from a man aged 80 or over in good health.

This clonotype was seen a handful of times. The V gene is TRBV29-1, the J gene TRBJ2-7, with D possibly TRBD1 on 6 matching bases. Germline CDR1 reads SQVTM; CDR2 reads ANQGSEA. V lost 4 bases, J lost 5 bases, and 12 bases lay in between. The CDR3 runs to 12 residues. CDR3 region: CSVVSGVNEQYF. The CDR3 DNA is TGCAGCGTTGTGTCAGGGGTCAACGAGCAGTACTTC.

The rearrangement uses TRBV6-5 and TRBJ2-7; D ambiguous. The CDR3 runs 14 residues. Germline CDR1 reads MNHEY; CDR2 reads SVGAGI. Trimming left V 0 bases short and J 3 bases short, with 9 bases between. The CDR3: CASSYSWNLYEQYF. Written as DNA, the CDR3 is TGTGCCAGCAGTTACTCCTGGAACCTCTACGAGCAGTACTTC.

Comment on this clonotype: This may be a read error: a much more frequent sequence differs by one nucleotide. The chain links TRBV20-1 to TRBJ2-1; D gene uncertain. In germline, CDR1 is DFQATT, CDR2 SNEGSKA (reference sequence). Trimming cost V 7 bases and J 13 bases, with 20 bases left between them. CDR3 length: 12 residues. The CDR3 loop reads CSVVTPSKTQFF. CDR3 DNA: TGCAGTGTCGTTACCCCCTCTAAGACCCAGTTCTTC.

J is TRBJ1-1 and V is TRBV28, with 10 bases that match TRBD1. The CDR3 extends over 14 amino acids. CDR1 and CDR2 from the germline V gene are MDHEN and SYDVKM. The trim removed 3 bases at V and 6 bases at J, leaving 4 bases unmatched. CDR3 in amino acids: CASSFRDRGPEAFF. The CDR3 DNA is TGTGCCAGCAGTTTCCGGGACAGGGGCCCTGAAGCTTTCTTT.

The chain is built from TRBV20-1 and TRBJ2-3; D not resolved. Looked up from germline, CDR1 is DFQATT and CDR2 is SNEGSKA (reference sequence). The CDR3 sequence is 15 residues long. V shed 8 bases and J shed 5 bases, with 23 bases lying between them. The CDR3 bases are TGCAGTTCTCCAGACGCCTTCCGCGACCGAGATACGCAGTATTTT. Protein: CSSPDAFRDRDTQYF.

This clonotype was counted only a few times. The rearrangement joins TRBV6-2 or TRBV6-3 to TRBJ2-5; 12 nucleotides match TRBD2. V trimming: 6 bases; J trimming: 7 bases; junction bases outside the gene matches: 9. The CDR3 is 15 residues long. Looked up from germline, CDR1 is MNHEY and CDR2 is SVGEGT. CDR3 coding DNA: TGTGCCAGCAGATTCTCTAGCGGGAGGGAAGGGACCCAGTACTTC. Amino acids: CASRFSSGREGTQYF.

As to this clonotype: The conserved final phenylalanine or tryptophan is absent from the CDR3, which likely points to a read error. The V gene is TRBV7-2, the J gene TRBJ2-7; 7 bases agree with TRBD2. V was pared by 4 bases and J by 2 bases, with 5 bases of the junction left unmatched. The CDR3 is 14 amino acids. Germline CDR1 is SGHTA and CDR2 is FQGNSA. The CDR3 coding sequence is TGTGCCAGCAGCTCGGCTCGGGGGGCCTACGAGCAGTACATC. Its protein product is CASSSARGAYEQYI.

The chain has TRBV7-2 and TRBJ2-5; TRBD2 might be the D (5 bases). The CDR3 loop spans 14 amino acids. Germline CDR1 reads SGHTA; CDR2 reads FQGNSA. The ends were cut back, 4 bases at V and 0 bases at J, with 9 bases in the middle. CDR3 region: CASSSYGNQETQYF. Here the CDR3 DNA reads TGTGCCAGCAGCTCATACGGGAACCAAGAGACCCAGTACTTC.

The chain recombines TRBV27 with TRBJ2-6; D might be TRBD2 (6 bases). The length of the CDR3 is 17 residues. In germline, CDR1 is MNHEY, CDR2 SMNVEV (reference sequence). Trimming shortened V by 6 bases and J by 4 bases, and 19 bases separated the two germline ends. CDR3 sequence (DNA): TGTGCCAGCAGAAACATATCCTGGGGGGACGGGGCCAACGTCCTGACTTTC. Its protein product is CASRNISWGDGANVLTF. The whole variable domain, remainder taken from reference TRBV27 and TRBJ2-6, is EAQVTQNPRYLITVTGKKLTVTCSQNMNHEYMSWYRQDPGLGLRQIYYSMNVEVTDKGDVPEGYKVSRKEKRNFPLILESPSPNQTSLYFCASRNISWGDGANVLTFGAGSRLTVL.

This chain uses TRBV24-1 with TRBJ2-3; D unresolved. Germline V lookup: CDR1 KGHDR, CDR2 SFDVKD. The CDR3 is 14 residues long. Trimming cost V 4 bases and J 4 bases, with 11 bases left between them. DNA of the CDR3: TGTGCCACCAGTGACCGACGATTCTCAGATACGCAGTATTTT. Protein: CATSDRRFSDTQYF.

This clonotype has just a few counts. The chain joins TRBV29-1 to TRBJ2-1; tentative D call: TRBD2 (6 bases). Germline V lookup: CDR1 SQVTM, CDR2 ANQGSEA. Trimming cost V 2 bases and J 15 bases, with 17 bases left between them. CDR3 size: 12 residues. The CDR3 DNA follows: TGCAGCGTTGAAAGGCCGCCCGGGGGTTTGTTCTTC. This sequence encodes CSVERPPGGLFF.

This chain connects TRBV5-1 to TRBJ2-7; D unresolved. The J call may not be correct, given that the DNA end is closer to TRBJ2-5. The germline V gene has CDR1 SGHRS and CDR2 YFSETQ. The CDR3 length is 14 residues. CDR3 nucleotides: TGCGCCAGCAGCTTGCAAGCGATCCAAGAGACCCAGTACTTC. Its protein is CASSLQAIQETQYF.

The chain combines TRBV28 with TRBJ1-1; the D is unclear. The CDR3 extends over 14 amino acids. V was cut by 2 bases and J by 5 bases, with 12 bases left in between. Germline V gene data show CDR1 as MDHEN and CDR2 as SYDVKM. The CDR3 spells CASSLMSRATEAFF. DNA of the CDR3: TGTGCCAGCAGTTTAATGTCGAGGGCGACTGAAGCTTTCTTT.

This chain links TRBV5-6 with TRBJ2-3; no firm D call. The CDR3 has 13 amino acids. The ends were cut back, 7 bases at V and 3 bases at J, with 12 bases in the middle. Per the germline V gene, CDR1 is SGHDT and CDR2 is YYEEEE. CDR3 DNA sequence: TGTGCCAGCGTCCAGGAAGGTACAGATACGCAGTATTTT. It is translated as CASVQEGTDTQYF.

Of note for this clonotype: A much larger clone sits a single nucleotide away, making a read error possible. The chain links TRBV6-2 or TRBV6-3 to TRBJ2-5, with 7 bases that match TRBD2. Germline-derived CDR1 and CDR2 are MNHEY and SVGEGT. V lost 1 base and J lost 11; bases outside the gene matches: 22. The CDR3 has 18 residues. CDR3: CASSYFGGRAGIGNEQYF. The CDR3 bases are TGTGCCAGCAGTTACTTCGGTGGGAGGGCCGGAATTGGCAATGAGCAGTACTTC.

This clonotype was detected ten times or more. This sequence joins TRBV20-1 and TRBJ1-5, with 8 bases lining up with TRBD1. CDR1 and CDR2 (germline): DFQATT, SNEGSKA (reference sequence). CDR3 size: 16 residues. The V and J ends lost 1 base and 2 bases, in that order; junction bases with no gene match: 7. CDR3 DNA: TGCAGTGCTAGAGGGACAGGGATTAAGGGCAATCAGCCCCAGCATTTT. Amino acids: CSARGTGIKGNQPQHF.

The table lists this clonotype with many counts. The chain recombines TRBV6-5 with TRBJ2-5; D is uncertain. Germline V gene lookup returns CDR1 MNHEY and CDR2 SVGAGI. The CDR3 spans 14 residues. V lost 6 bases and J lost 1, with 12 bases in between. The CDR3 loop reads CASSPWFPQETQYF. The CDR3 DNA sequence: TGTGCCAGCAGCCCTTGGTTCCCCCAAGAGACCCAGTACTTC.

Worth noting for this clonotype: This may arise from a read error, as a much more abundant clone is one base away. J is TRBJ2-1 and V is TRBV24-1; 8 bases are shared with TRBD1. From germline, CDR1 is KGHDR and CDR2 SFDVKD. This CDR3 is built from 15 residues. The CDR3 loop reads CTTSVAGGDVNEQFF. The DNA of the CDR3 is TGTACCACCAGTGTTGCAGGGGGCGATGTCAATGAGCAGTTCTTC.

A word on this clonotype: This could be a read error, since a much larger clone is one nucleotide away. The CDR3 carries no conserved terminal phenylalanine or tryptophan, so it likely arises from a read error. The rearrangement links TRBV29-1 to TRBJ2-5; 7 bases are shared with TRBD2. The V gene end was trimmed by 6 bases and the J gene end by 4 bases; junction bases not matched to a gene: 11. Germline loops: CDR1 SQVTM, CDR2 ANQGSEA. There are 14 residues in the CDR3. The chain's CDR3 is CSVRQREERETQYL. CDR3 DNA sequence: TGCAGCGTCCGCCAGCGGGAAGAGCGAGAGACCCAGTACCTC.

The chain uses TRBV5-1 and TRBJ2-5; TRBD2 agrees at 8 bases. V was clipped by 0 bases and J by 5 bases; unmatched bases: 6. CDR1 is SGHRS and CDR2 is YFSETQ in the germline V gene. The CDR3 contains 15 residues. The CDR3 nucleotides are TGCGCCAGCAGCTTGGTTCCGGCTAGCGGGGAGACCCAGTACTTC. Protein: CASSLVPASGETQYF.

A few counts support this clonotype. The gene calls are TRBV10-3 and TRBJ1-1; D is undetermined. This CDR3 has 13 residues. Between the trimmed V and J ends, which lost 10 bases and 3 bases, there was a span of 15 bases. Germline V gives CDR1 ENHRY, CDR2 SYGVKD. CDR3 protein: CASTVGVDTEAFF. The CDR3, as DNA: TGTGCCAGCACCGTGGGAGTTGACACTGAAGCTTTCTTT.

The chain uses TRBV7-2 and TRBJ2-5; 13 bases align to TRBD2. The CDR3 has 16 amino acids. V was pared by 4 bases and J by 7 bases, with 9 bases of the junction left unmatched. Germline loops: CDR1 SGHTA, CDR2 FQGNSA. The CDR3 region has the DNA TGTGCCAGCAGCTCGACGGGGACTAGCGGGGCTGGGACCCAGTACTTC. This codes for CASSSTGTSGAGTQYF.

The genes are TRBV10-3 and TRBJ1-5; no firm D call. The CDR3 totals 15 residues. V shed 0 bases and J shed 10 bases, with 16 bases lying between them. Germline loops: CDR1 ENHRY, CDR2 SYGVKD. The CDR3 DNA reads TGTGCCATCAGTGAGTCGGGGTCCCTCACTTTTCCCCAGCATTTT. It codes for CAISESGSLTFPQHF.

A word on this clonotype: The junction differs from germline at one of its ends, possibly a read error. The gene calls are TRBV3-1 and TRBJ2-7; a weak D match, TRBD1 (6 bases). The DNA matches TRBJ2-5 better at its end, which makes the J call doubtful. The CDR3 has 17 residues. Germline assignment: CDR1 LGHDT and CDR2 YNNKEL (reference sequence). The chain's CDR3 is CAGRMSYRESSGKTQYF. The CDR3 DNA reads TGTGCCGGCAGGATGTCCTACAGGGAGAGTTCGGGGAAGACCCAGTACTTC.

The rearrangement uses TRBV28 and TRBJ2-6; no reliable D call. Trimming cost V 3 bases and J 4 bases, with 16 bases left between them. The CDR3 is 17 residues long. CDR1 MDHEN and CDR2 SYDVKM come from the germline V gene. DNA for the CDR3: TGTGCCAGCAGTTTTCCTTTCATAGGAGCAGGGGCCAACGTCCTGACTTTC. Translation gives CASSFPFIGAGANVLTF.